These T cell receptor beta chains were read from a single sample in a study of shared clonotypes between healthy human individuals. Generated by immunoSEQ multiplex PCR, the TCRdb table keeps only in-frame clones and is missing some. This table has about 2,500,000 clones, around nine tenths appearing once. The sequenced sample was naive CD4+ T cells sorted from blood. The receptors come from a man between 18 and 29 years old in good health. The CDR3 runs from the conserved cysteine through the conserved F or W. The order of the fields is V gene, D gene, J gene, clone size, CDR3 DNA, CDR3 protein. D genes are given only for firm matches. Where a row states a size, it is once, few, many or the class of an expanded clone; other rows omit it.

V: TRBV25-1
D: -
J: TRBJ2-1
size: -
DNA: TGTGCCAGCAGTGTCCCGAGCTCCTACAATGAGCAGTTCTTC
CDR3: CASSVPSSYNEQFF

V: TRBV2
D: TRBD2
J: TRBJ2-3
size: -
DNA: TGTGCCAGCAGTGGGCAGCGGGGGGGCACAGATACGCAGTATTTT
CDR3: CASSGQRGGTDTQYF

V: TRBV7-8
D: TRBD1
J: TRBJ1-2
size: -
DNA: TGTGCCAGCAGCTTAGTGGTAACAGGGGCTATTGGCTATGGCTACACCTTC
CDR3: CASSLVVTGAIGYGYTF

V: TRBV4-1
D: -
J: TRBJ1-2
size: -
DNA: TGCGCCAGCAGCCCGGACGGGGGCAACTATGGCTACACCTTC
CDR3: CASSPDGGNYGYTF

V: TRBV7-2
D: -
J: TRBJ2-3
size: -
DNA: TGTGCCAGCAGCCGGGACTTCGGGGATACGCAGTATTTT
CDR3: CASSRDFGDTQYF

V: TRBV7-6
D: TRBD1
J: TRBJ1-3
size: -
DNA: TGTGCCAGCAGCTTAGAATCTTTAGACAGGGCCATATATTTT
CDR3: CASSLESLDRAIYF

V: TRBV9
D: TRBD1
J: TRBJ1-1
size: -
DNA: TGTGCCAGCAGCCGACACCCTAAGACAGGGGTTGAAGCTTTCTTT
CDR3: CASSRHPKTGVEAFF

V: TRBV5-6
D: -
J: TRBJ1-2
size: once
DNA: TGTGCCAGCAGCTTAAACGGGAACTATGGCTACACCTTC
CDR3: CASSLNGNYGYTF

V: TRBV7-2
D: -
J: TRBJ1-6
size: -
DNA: TGTGCCAGCAATGGGAGCCGCAATTCACCCCTCCACTTT
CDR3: CASNGSRNSPLHF

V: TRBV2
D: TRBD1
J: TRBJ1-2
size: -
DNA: TGTGCCAGCAGTCCAAGGGAGGGGGCTTATGGCTACACCTTC
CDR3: CASSPREGAYGYTF

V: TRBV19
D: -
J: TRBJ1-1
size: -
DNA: TGTGCCAGTAGTCCCGGGAGATCTATAGGGATGAACACTGAAGCTTTCTTT
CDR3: CASSPGRSIGMNTEAFF

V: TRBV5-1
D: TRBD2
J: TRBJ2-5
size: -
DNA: TGCGCCAGCAGCCTCAGCGGGGGGGTGCAAGAGACCCAGTACTTC
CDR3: CASSLSGGVQETQYF

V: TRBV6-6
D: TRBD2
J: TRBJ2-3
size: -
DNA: TGTGCCAGCAGTAGACTAGCCGGCTTTCGAGATACGCAGTATTTT
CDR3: CASSRLAGFRDTQYF

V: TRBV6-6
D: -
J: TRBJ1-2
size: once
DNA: TGTGCCAGCAGTGGTGCTCCTAACTATGGCTACACCTTC
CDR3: CASSGAPNYGYTF

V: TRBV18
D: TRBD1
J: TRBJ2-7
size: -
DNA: TGTGCCAGCTCACCGAGACAGGGCATCGCCTACGAGCAGTACTTC
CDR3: CASSPRQGIAYEQYF

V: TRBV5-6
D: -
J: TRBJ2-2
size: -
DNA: TGTGCCAGCAGGAATCGGATCACCGGGGAGCTGTTTTTT
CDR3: CASRNRITGELFF

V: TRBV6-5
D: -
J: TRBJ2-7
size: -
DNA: TGTGCCAGCAGTGAAAGGGACGAGCAGTACTTC
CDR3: CASSERDEQYF

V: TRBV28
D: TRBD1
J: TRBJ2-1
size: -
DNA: TGTGCCAGCAGTACACAGGGGGTTTCGTCGCAGTTCTTC
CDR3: CASSTQGVSSQFF

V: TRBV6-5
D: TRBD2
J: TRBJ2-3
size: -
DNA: TGTGCCAGCAGTTACACGGGGGGAAGCACAGATACGCAGTATTTT
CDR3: CASSYTGGSTDTQYF

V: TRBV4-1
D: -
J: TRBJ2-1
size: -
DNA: TGCGCCAGCAGCACAGACCAGGCGGGAAACTCCTACAATGAGCAGTTCTTC
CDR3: CASSTDQAGNSYNEQFF

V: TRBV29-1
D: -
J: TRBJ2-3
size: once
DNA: TGCAGCGTTGAAGACGCCACAGATACGCAGTATTTT
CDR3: CSVEDATDTQYF

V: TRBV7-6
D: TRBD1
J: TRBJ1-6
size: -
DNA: TGTGCCAGCAGCGACAAGACAGGGTGGAATTCACCCCTCCACTTT
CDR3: CASSDKTGWNSPLHF

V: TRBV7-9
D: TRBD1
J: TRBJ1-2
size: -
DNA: TGTGCCAGCAGCCGTGCCGGGACAGCGGTTAACTATGGCTACACCTTC
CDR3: CASSRAGTAVNYGYTF

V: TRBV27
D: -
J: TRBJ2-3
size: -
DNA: TGTGCCAGCAGCCGTCAGGGGACAGATACGCAGTATTTT
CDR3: CASSRQGTDTQYF

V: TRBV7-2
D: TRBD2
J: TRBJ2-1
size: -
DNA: TGTGCCAGCAGCTTATGGGCGGGACTAAATAATGAGCAGTTCTTC
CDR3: CASSLWAGLNNEQFF

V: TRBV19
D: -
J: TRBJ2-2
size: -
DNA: TGTGCCAGCAAAAAGTTAGCGAACACCGGGGAGCTGTTTTTT
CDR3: CASKKLANTGELFF

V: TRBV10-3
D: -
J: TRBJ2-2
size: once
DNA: TGTGCCTCCCGCGGGGCCCCGAACACCGGGGAGCTGTTTTTT
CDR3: CASRGAPNTGELFF

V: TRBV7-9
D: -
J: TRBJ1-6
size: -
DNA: TGTGCCAGCAGCCAGTCCACTTGGAATTCACCCCTCCACTTT
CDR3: CASSQSTWNSPLHF

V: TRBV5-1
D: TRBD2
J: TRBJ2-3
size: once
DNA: TGCGCCAGCAGCTCAGTAGCGGGGGACACAGATACGCAGTATTTT
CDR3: CASSSVAGDTDTQYF

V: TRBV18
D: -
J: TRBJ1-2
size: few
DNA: TGTGCCAGCTCACTTACCCCCCAGGGGTCTGGCTACACCTTC
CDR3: CASSLTPQGSGYTF

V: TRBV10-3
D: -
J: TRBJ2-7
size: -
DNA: TGTGCCATCACTGGGACCTATACCTACGAGCAGTACTTC
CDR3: CAITGTYTYEQYF

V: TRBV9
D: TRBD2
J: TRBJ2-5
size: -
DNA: TGTGCCAGCAGCGTCCAGATAGCGGGGGGGAGGGAGACCCAGTACTTC
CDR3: CASSVQIAGGRETQYF

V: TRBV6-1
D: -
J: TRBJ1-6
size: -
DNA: TGTGCCAGCAGTGAACTTGCTTATAATTCACCCCTCCACTTT
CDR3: CASSELAYNSPLHF

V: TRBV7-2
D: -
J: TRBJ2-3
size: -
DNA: TGTGCCAGCAGCTTAGGACAGCGGGTGGATACGCAGTATTTT
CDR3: CASSLGQRVDTQYF

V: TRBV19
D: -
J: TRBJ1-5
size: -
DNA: TGTGCCAGTAGTATCTGGGGAAGTCCTGGTCAGCCCCAGCATTTT
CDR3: CASSIWGSPGQPQHF

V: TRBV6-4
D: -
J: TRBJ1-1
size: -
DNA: TGTGCCAGCAGGGATGAGATGAGGGGGGACACTGAAGCTTTCTTT
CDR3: CASRDEMRGDTEAFF

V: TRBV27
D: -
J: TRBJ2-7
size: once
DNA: TGTGCCAGCAGTCAACCTAGCAAGCGGAACCCCTACGAGCAGTACTTC
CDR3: CASSQPSKRNPYEQYF

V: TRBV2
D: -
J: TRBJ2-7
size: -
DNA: TGTGCCAGCACCATAGCCCCTAACTACGAGCAGTACTTC
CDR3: CASTIAPNYEQYF

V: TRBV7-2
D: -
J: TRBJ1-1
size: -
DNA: TGTGCCAGCAGCGAGAATCGCCTGAACACTGAAGCTTTCTTT
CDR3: CASSENRLNTEAFF

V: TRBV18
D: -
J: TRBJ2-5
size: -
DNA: TGTGCCAGCTCACCGTCGGGGTTGGAGACCCAGTACTTC
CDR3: CASSPSGLETQYF

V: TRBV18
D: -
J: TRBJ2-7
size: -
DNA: TGTGCCAGCTCACCATCCGAAAACAGGGACGCGTACTTC
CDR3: CASSPSENRDAYF

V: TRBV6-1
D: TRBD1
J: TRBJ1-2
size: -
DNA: TGTGCCAGCAGACTACAAGGGGGGACAGTCTATGGCTACACCTTC
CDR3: CASRLQGGTVYGYTF

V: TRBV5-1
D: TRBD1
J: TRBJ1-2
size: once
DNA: TGCGCCAGCAGCTTGGAGACAGGGAACTATGGCTACACCTTC
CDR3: CASSLETGNYGYTF

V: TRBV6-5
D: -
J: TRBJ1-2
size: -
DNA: TGTGCCAGCAGTTTGGACGTTTCGAGGGGCTACACCTTC
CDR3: CASSLDVSRGYTF

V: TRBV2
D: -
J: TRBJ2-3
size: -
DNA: TGTGCCAGCAGTGTGGGACTGACAGATACGCAGTATTTT
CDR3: CASSVGLTDTQYF

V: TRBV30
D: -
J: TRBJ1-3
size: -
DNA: TGTGCCTGGTTCAGGGGAGGAGGAAACACCATATATTTT
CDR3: CAWFRGGGNTIYF

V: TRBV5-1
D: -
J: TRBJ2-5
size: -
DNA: TGCGCCAGCAGCGTAGGACCCACCTACCAAGAGACCCAGTACTTC
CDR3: CASSVGPTYQETQYF

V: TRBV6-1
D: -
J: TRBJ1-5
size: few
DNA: TGTGCCAGCAGTGGCGCAGGGCAGTCGAATCAGCCCCAGCATTTT
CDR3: CASSGAGQSNQPQHF

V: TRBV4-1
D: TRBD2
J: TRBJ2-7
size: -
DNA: TGCGCCAGCAGCCAGGGCCGGGGGGATCCCTACGAGCAGTACTTC
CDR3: CASSQGRGDPYEQYF

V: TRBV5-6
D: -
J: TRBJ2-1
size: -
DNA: TGTGCCAGCAGCTTGGGACGGACACTTGAGCAGTTCTTC
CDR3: CASSLGRTLEQFF